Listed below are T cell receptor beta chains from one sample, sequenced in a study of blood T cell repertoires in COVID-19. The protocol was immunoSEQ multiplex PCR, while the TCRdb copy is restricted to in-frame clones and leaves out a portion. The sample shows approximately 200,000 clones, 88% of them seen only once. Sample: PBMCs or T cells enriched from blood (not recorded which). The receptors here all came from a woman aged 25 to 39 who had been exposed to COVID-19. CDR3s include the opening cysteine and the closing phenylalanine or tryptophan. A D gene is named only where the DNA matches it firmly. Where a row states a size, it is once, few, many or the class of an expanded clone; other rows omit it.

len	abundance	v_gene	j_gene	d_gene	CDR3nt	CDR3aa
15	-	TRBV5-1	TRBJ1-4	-	TGCGCCAGCAGCCCCGGGTCTGCAACTAATGAAAAACTGTTTTTT	CASSPGSATNEKLFF
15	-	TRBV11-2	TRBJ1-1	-	TGTGCCAGCAGCGAACCCCGTGGGGCAAACACTGAAGCTTTCTTT	CASSEPRGANTEAFF
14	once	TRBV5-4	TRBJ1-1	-	TGTGCCAGCAGCTTGGAACAAGGGGGCACTGAAGCTTTCTTT	CASSLEQGGTEAFF
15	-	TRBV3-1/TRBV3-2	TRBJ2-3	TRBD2	TGTGCCAGCAGCCTAGCGGGACCGGGCACAGATACGCAGTATTTT	CASSLAGPGTDTQYF
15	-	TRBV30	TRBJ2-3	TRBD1	TGTGCCTGGAGTGGGGACAGGGGGAGCACAGATACGCAGTATTTT	CAWSGDRGSTDTQYF
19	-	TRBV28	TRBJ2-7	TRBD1	TGTGCCAGCAGTTTAACGCCGCGGGGCTGGACAGGGAGCTCCTACGAGCAGTACTTC	CASSLTPRGWTGSSYEQYF
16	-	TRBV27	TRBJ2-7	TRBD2	TGTGCCAGCAGTTTATCGATACTAGCGGCCTCCTACGAGCAGTACTTC	CASSLSILAASYEQYF
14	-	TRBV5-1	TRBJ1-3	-	TGCGCCAGCAGCTTGGATATTCAGGGAAACACCATATATTTT	CASSLDIQGNTIYF
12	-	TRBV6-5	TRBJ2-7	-	TGTGCCAGCAGCCCGATGGGCCCCGAGCAGTACTTC	CASSPMGPEQYF
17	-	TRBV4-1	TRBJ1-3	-	TGCGCCAGCAGCCGTGCTACAGGATCTCCTACTGGAAACACCATATATTTT	CASSRATGSPTGNTIYF
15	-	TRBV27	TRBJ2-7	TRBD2	TGTGCCAGCAATCCCGGACTAGCGGTGGCCTACGAGCAGTACTTC	CASNPGLAVAYEQYF
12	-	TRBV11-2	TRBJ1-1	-	TGTGCCAGCAGCTTAGCCCAGGGGCAAGCTTTCTTT	CASSLAQGQAFF
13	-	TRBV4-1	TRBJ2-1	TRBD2	TGCGCCAGCAGCCAAGATGGGAGGGGTGAGCAGTTCTTC	CASSQDGRGEQFF
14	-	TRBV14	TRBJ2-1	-	TGTGCCAGCAGCCCCGCGGGGATCGGGGGTGAGCAGTTCTTC	CASSPAGIGGEQFF
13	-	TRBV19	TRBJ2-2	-	TGTGCCAGTAGTATAGGGGGCCCCGGGGAGCTGTTTTTT	CASSIGGPGELFF
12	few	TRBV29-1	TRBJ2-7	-	TGCAGCGTTACAGGCGGAGCGTCCGAGCAGTACTTC	CSVTGGASEQYF
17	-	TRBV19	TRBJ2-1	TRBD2	TGTGCCAGTAGTATATATGGGAGCGGGAGCTCCTACAATGAGCAGTTCTTC	CASSIYGSGSSYNEQFF
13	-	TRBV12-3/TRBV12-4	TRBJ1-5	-	TGTGCCAGCAGTTTTTGGCCCCTCGGGTCCCAGCATTTT	CASSFWPLGSQHF
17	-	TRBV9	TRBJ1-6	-	TGTGCCAGCAGCGTAGAAACAGGTGCATCCTATAATTCACCCCTCCACTTT	CASSVETGASYNSPLHF
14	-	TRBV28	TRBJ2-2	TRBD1	TGTGCCAGCAGTATTACAGGGGATACCGGGGAGCTGTTTTTT	CASSITGDTGELFF
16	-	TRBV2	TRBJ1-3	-	TGTGCCAGCAGTAGACGACCGAATCGACAGGGAAACACCATATATTTT	CASSRRPNRQGNTIYF
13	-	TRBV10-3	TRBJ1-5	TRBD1	TGTGCCATCATGGGGACAGTAGGTCAGCCCCAGCATTTT	CAIMGTVGQPQHF
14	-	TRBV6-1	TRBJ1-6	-	TGTGCCAGCAGTGAAGCGCGAGCACATTCACCCCTCCACTTT	CASSEARAHSPLHF
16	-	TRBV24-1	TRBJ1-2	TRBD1	TGTGCCACCAGTGAGTCCGGGACAGGGAACGGCTATGGCTACACCTTC	CATSESGTGNGYGYTF
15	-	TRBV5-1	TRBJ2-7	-	TGCGCCAGCAGCCCCTGGGTAGACCGAGGGAACGAGCAGTACTTC	CASSPWVDRGNEQYF
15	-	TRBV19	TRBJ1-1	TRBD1	TGTGCCAGTAGTATAGATCTGGGACAGGGAAATGAAGCTTTCTTT	CASSIDLGQGNEAFF
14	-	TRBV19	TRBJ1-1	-	TGTGCCAGTAGTATTTCAGGGTTGAACACTGAAGCTTTCTTT	CASSISGLNTEAFF
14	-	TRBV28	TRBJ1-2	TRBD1	TGTGCCAGCAGCCCAGGGACAGCAGACTATGGCTACACCTTC	CASSPGTADYGYTF